The 11 T cell receptor beta chains in this list originate from one sample, sequenced in a study of T-cell reconstitution after alpha-beta-depleted transplantation in children. The TCRbeta library was prepared with unique molecular identifiers. In TCRdb, the PCR reads were re-called with MiXCR into one record per CDR3 protein. The data show approximately 490,000 distinct CDR3 sequences, roughly an eighth seen once. This specimen consisted of PBMCs from the stem cell graft donor, obtained from the stem cell graft. The receptors originated from a human donor who donated a stem cell graft to a child with combined immunodeficiency.

This clonotype was seen a few times. The CDR3 loop reads CASRDRSYGYTF. The CDR3 bases are TGTGCCAGCCGGGACAGATCCTATGGCTACACCTTC. The chain couples TRBV12-3 or TRBV12-4 to TRBJ1-2, with 7 positions matching TRBD1. The V segment lost 8 bases and the J segment 4 bases; nucleotides outside the gene matches: 4. This CDR3 comprises 12 residues.

This clonotype was seen a few times. V gene TRBV10-3 combines with J gene TRBJ2-3; maybe TRBD1 (6 bases). CDR1 is ENHRY and CDR2 is SYGVKD in the germline V gene. V gave up 4 bases and J gave up 6 bases, with 11 bases separating them. The CDR3 has 13 residues. The CDR3 protein is CAISGGQVDTQYF. As DNA, the CDR3 is TGTGCCATCAGTGGGGGGCAAGTGGATACGCAGTATTTT.

The rearrangement links TRBV20-1 to TRBJ1-6; TRBD1 is a possible D gene (5 bases). From germline, CDR1 is DFQATT and CDR2 SNEGSKA (reference sequence). V was shortened by 0 bases and J by 10 bases, with 13 bases between the two germline ends. The CDR3 length is 14 residues. In nucleotides, the CDR3 is TGCAGTGCTAGAGAGGCAGGGCGAGGATCACCCCTCCACTTT. It encodes CSAREAGRGSPLHF.

This clonotype was recorded a few times. The rearrangement uses TRBV12-3 or TRBV12-4 and TRBJ1-2; D gene unclear. With 5 bases removed from V and 8 bases from J, the gap between germline ends came to 15 bases. The length of the CDR3 is 13 residues. The CDR3 region has the DNA TGTGCCAGCAGTCAGGACGGAATCCGCGGCTACACCTTC. This gives the protein CASSQDGIRGYTF.

The chain joins TRBV7-2 to TRBJ2-4; D is undetermined. This CDR3 is 14 amino acids long. Germline CDR1 SGHTA, CDR2 FQGNSA. V gave up 4 bases and J gave up 8 bases, with 15 bases separating them. The CDR3 protein is CASSYHGLSDIQYF. The CDR3 bases are TGTGCCAGCAGCTACCACGGGCTATCTGACATTCAGTACTTC.

This clonotype was counted ten times or more. Its ends do not fully match the called genes, so a read error is possible. J is TRBJ1-5 and V is TRBV5-1, with D perhaps TRBD1 (5 bases). The CDR3 has 15 residues. Germline assignment: CDR1 SGHRS and CDR2 YFSETQ. CDR3: CASSFQGPSYQPQHF. In DNA form, the CDR3 reads TGCGCCAGCAGCTTTCAGGGACCTAGCTATCAGCCCCAGCATTTT.

J is TRBJ2-3 and V is TRBV12-3 or TRBV12-4; D gene ambiguous. V shed 1 base and J shed 0 bases, with 8 bases lying between them. CDR3 size: 15 residues. CDR3 sequence (DNA): TGTGCCAGCAGTTTAGAGTCCTATAGCACAGATACGCAGTATTTT. It yields the protein CASSLESYSTDTQYF.

Worth noting for this clonotype: A much more abundant neighbour one base away suggests this may be a read error. The gene calls are TRBV12-3 or TRBV12-4 and TRBJ2-2, with a possible D match to TRBD2 (5 bases). The CDR3 totals 13 residues. With 7 bases removed from V and 5 bases from J, the gap between germline ends came to 11 bases. CDR3 loop: CASNRGRTGELFF. The DNA for the CDR3 is TGTGCCAGCAATCGAGGGCGTACCGGGGAGCTGTTTTTT.

Comment on this clonotype: Likely a read error: the CDR3 ends without its conserved phenylalanine or tryptophan. The CDR3 DNA follows: TGTGCCAGCAGCCAAGCAGGGGGCGCACATGAAAAACTGTTTTAT. Translation gives CASSQAGGAHEKLFY. This sequence joins TRBV4-2 and TRBJ1-4, with 8 bases lining up with TRBD1. V lost 1 base to trimming and J lost 6 bases; unmatched junction nucleotides: 4. Germline CDR1 reads LGHNA; CDR2 reads YNFKEQ. The CDR3 totals 15 residues.

This clonotype has a handful of counts. The chain links TRBV11-2 to TRBJ2-5; TRBD2 might be the D (6 bases). V lost 1 base to trimming and J lost 5 bases, with 14 bases between them. The CDR3 extends over 15 amino acids. The germline V gene encodes CDR1 SGHAT and CDR2 FQNNGV. CDR3 sequence reads: CASSLAGVFVETQYF. In DNA, the CDR3 is TGTGCCAGCAGCTTAGCGGGGGTGTTCGTGGAGACCCAGTACTTC.

The genes are TRBV6-1 and TRBJ2-7; D unresolved. The CDR3 runs 15 residues. Per germline, CDR1 MNHNS and CDR2 SASEGT. With 6 bases removed from V and 1 base from J, the gap between germline ends came to 16 bases. The CDR3 DNA sequence: TGTGCCAGCAGCCCCTCCCTCCCGCGGTCCTACGAGCAGTACTTC. Translated: CASSPSLPRSYEQYF.